This T cell receptor beta chain was documented in a study of OX40 agonist ivuxolimab in advanced cancers. Study observations and caveats: The study found among the lowest clonal expansion in partial responders at 0.1-3.0 mg/kg. Expanded clones tended on average to be more numerous among CD8+ T cells than CD4+.

Regarding this clone: Antigen: not known.

The repertoire was sequenced with immunoSEQ multiplex PCR; TCRdb's copy has only in-frame clones and lacks some. Among about 50,000 clones listed, roughly three quarters were seen once. With 0 bases clipped from V and 3 bases from J, the junction kept 10 bases outside the gene matches. This CDR3 is 17 amino acids long. The germline V gene encodes CDR1 SGHDN and CDR2 FVKESK. The material sequenced was CD4+ or CD8+ T cells sorted from blood, taken in a trial of the OX40 agonist ivuxolimab. The chain employs TRBV14 and TRBJ2-7, with 8 positions matching TRBD2. This receptor was taken from an adult with an advanced solid tumor such as melanoma, head and neck, liver or kidney cancer. The CDR3 sequence is CASSQEYRAGVYYEQYF. The CDR3 DNA sequence: TGTGCCAGCAGCCAAGAATATCGAGCGGGAGTATACTACGAGCAGTACTTC.